In this sample, the clone carrying this T cell receptor (beta chain) turned up a few times. Its cognate antigen is unknown. These data belong to a study of OX40 agonist ivuxolimab in advanced cancers. Study information: The patients received ivuxolimab by intravenous route every 2 weeks at 0.01 to 10 mg/kg. Three patients got partial responses; one had hepatocellular carcinoma and two had cutaneous melanoma. Broader study findings: CD4+ and CD8+ T cells in blood underwent clonal expansion by week 6 at 0.1 to 3.0 mg/kg.

V was trimmed by 0 bases and J by 6 bases, leaving 9 bases between them. This CDR3 contains 12 residues. Germline V CDR1 and CDR2: GTSNPN, SVGIG (reference sequence). The method was immunoSEQ multiplex PCR; TCRdb's version includes in-frame clones alone and lacks a portion of them. This table holds just under 65,000 clones, 80% to 90% found once. Autoimmune disease history or systemic immunosuppression was exclusionary. The receptor's source is an adult with an advanced solid tumor such as melanoma, head and neck, liver or kidney cancer. The genes are TRBV30 and TRBJ2-7, with D unresolved. The input for sequencing was CD4+ or CD8+ T cells sorted from blood, taken in a trial of the OX40 agonist ivuxolimab. CDR3 amino acids: CAWSVSRVEQYF. CDR3 coding DNA: TGTGCCTGGAGTGTAAGCCGGGTCGAGCAGTACTTC.